Included here is one T cell receptor beta chain sequence, with context. CDR1 and CDR2 from the germline V gene are LNHDA and SQIVND (reference sequence). This CDR3 region has 13 residues. The V end was cut by 5 bases, the J end by 3 bases, with 10 bases between. These data originate in a study of blood T cell repertoires in COVID-19. Profiling relied on immunoSEQ multiplex PCR, and the TCRdb table lists in-frame clones only, not all of them. The sample holds 95,000 to 150,000 clones, approximately 80% seen once. Sequenced sample: peripheral blood. This sequence joins TRBV19 and TRBJ1-1; perhaps TRBD1 as D (6 bases). The source of this sequence is a human donor in a cohort sampled during active COVID-19. The CDR3 bases are TGTGCCAGTAGTGCGGGGGCGTACACTGAAGCTTTCTTT. It codes for CASSAGAYTEAFF.